These 5 T cell receptor beta chains share one sample of origin, sequenced in a study of OX40 agonist ivuxolimab in advanced cancers. Libraries were prepared by immunoSEQ multiplex PCR; TCRdb keeps only in-frame clonotypes and omits some of them. Of 65,000 to 70,000 clones detected, 90% to 95% appear once; the ten largest clones hold about 0.3%. The input for sequencing was CD4+ or CD8+ T cells sorted from blood, taken in a trial of the OX40 agonist ivuxolimab. These receptors were collected from an adult with an advanced solid tumor such as melanoma, head and neck, liver or kidney cancer.

This chain connects TRBV19 to TRBJ2-1, with a possible D match to TRBD1 (6 bases). V was trimmed by 4 bases and J by 7 bases, leaving 17 bases between them. Germline V gene lookup returns CDR1 LNHDA and CDR2 SQIVND (reference sequence). This CDR3 spans 15 amino acids. In DNA form, the CDR3 reads TGTGCCAGTAGTAGACGGGACACCATTAATAATGAGCAGTTCTTC. It codes for CASSRRDTINNEQFF.

This clone appeared a single time. This chain joins TRBV6-5 and TRBJ1-3, with D unclear. Germline CDR1 MNHEY, CDR2 SVGAGI. Trimming took 10 bases from V and 5 from J, leaving 15 bases between them. This CDR3 is 13 amino acids long. The CDR3 nucleotides are TGTGCCACCCTCGAGAGGCAGCGAAACACCATATATTTT. It translates to CATLERQRNTIYF.

The genes are TRBV5-1 and TRBJ2-6; no clear D gene. The germline V gene encodes CDR1 SGHRS and CDR2 YFSETQ. Trimming took 1 base from V and 1 from J, leaving 12 bases between them. This CDR3 is 17 amino acids long. The CDR3 spells CASSLSRAQSGANVLTF. The CDR3 region has the DNA TGCGCCAGCAGCTTGTCAAGGGCTCAGTCTGGGGCCAACGTCCTGACTTTC.

This rearrangement joins TRBV4-1 to TRBJ1-2; D gene ambiguous. The germline gives CDR1 MGHRA, CDR2 YSYEKL. The CDR3 length is 14 residues. V was pared by 1 base and J by 0 bases, with 6 bases between. CDR3 loop: CASSQGSANYGYTF. The DNA of the CDR3 is TGCGCCAGCAGCCAAGGATCTGCTAACTATGGCTACACCTTC.

V and J are TRBV5-1 and TRBJ2-1, with 9 bases identical to TRBD2. V lost 1 base and J lost 5; bases outside the gene matches: 4. The CDR3 covers 15 residues. Germline V gene sequence: CDR1 SGHRS, CDR2 YFSETQ. The CDR3 nucleotides read TGCGCCAGCAGCTTGCTAGCGGGACTCCACAATGAGCAGTTCTTC. Translation: CASSLLAGLHNEQFF.